This entry lists 15 T cell receptor beta chains sequenced from one sample in a study of regulatory T cells in long-lasting Graves disease. TCR beta libraries were built with iRepertoire HTBI primers and Arm-PCR of CDR3 regions. TCRdb recomputed calls from the multiplex PCR reads with MiXCR, one row per CDR3 protein. The profile shows fewer than 650,000 distinct CDR3 sequences, 15% to 20% of them singletons. Regarding time point: newly diagnosed GD, antithyroid drugs for less than 3 months. Following extraction of RNA from PBMCs, that RNA was used to make the TCR library. These data also formed part of another study, on T cells in Graves' hyperthyroidism and ophthalmopathy.

Source: peripheral blood mononuclear cells (PBMCs), taken at new diagnosis, from a patient treated with antithyroid drugs. The source is a woman aged 25 to 45 with Graves disease.

This clonotype was picked up a small number of times. The chain has TRBV10-2 and TRBJ1-1, with 10 bases that match TRBD1. CDR3 length: 15 residues. CDR1 and CDR2 from the germline V gene are WSHSY and SAAADI. V lost 7 bases and J lost 5; bases outside the gene matches: 10. CDR3 DNA: TGCGCCAGCATGGGAAACCGGGACAGGGGAACTGAAGCTTTCTTT. This sequence encodes CASMGNRDRGTEAFF.

This clonotype has ten or more counts. The chain employs TRBV5-1 and TRBJ2-3; D is undetermined. Germline-derived CDR1 and CDR2 are SGHRS and YFSETQ. The CDR3 is 13 amino acids. V shed 4 bases and J shed 5 bases, with 11 bases lying between them. In DNA form, the CDR3 reads TGCGCCAGCAGCCCGGCGGTCCGAGATACGCAGTATTTT. Translating gives CASSPAVRDTQYF. The variable domain in full, completed from reference TRBV5-1 and TRBJ2-3, reads KAGVTQTPRYLIKTRGQQVTLSCSPISGHRSVSWYQQTPGQGLQFLFEYFSETQRNKGNFPGRFSGRQFSNSRSEMNVSTLELGDSALYLCASSPAVRDTQYFGPGTRLTVL.

This clonotype has at least ten counts. The chain employs TRBV7-8 and TRBJ1-1, with D uncertain. Germline assignment: CDR1 SGHVS and CDR2 FQNEAQ. The CDR3 loop spans 13 amino acids. The V and J ends lost 4 bases and 6 bases respectively, with 12 bases between them. CDR3 nucleotide sequence: TGTGCCAGCAGCTCCTCACGTAGCGCTGAAGCTTTCTTT. Translated: CASSSSRSAEAFF.

This clonotype has ten or more counts. The chain recombines TRBV7-2 with TRBJ2-5, with 11 bases lining up with TRBD2. The trim removed 5 bases at V and 3 bases at J, leaving 5 bases unmatched. Germline V gene data show CDR1 as SGHTA and CDR2 as FQGNSA. The CDR3 length is 15 residues. CDR3 bases: TGTGCCAGCAGCCGGGCGGGACTAGCGGAAGAGACCCAGTACTTC. Its translation is CASSRAGLAEETQYF. The complete variable domain, with remaining parts taken from reference TRBV7-2 and TRBJ2-5, reads GAGVSQSPSNKVTEKGKDVELRCDPISGHTALYWYRQSLGQGLEFLIYFQGNSAPDKSGLPSDRFSAERTGGSVSTLTIQRTQQEDSAVYLCASSRAGLAEETQYFGPGTRLLVL.

The J gene is TRBJ1-2, the V gene TRBV18; D uncertain. In germline, CDR1 is KGHSH, CDR2 LQKENI. V lost 2 bases, J lost 2 bases, and 9 bases lay in between. This CDR3 has 14 amino acids. The CDR3 reads CASSPLAVNYGYTF. CDR3 in DNA: TGTGCCAGCTCACCATTAGCAGTCAACTATGGCTACACCTTC.

This clonotype has a handful of counts. The gene calls are TRBV20-1 and TRBJ1-5; D uncertain. This CDR3 comprises 14 residues. CDR1 is DFQATT and CDR2 is SNEGSKA in the germline V gene (reference sequence). The V gene lost 0 bases and the J gene lost 2 bases, with 8 bases spanning the gap. The CDR3 protein is CSARDIGRNQPQHF. CDR3 sequence (DNA): TGCAGTGCTAGAGATATCGGCCGCAATCAGCCCCAGCATTTT.

This clonotype showed up just a few times. V is TRBV7-8 and J is TRBJ1-5; D unresolved. CDR1 SGHVS and CDR2 FQNEAQ come from the germline V gene. Deletions cut 1 base from V and 2 bases from J, with 27 bases between. This CDR3 has 21 residues. CDR3 residues: CASSLGELKGRRLIGNQPQHF. DNA for the CDR3: TGTGCCAGCAGCTTAGGGGAGTTGAAGGGTCGGCGTTTAATTGGCAATCAGCCCCAGCATTTT.

The chain has TRBV29-1 and TRBJ2-5; D is perhaps TRBD1 (7 bases). Trimming pared 4 bases from V and 9 bases from J, leaving 30 bases between. This CDR3 region has 17 residues. Per the germline V gene, CDR1 is SQVTM and CDR2 is ANQGSEA. CDR3 loop: CSVVEGALGLTGWAQYF. The CDR3 DNA reads as TGCAGCGTTGTGGAGGGGGCTTTGGGGTTAACGGGATGGGCCCAGTACTTC.

This clonotype was observed at least ten times. V usage is TRBV27 and J usage is TRBJ1-2; D might be TRBD1 (6 bases). Germline V gene data show CDR1 as MNHEY and CDR2 as SMNVEV (reference sequence). This CDR3 region has 15 residues. V was pared by 4 bases and J by 6 bases, with 18 bases between. Here the CDR3 DNA reads TGTGCCAGCAGTTCCTTCCTCACAGGGCCGGATGGCTACACCTTC. It codes for CASSSFLTGPDGYTF.

The CDR3 protein is CASSYGTSSGSIYNEQFF. For the CDR3, the DNA is TGTGCCAGCAGTTACGGGACCTCTAGCGGGAGTATTTACAATGAGCAGTTCTTC. The chain has TRBV6-2 or TRBV6-3 and TRBJ2-1, with 10 bases lining up with TRBD2. The V gene's germline CDR1 is MNHEY and CDR2 SVGEGT. With V trimmed by 2 bases and J by 4 bases, 11 bases remained unmatched. The CDR3 consists of 18 residues.

The chain joins TRBV11-1 to TRBJ2-6; TRBD2 agrees at 12 bases. CDR1 is SGHAT, CDR2 FQDESV, per germline (reference sequence). Germline trimming cut 11 bases from V and 0 bases from J; bases unmatched to any gene: 5. CDR3 length equals 16 residues. The CDR3 sequence is CAGGLAGPSGANVLTF. DNA of the CDR3: TGTGCCGGTGGACTAGCGGGGCCCTCTGGGGCCAACGTCCTGACTTTC.

This clonotype occurred many times. This chain uses TRBV6-1 with TRBJ2-1, with D possibly matching TRBD2 (5 bases). Per the germline V gene, CDR1 is MNHNS and CDR2 is SASEGT. The CDR3 consists of 14 residues. V lost 5 bases and J lost 7, with 15 bases in between. In DNA form, the CDR3 reads TGTGCCAGCAGTACTAGGGCGGTGGGGAATGAGCAGTTCTTC. It codes for CASSTRAVGNEQFF.

This clonotype was seen repeatedly, ten times or more. The chain carries TRBV6-9 and TRBJ2-4; no reliable D call. Germline CDR1 is MNHGY and CDR2 is SVAAGI. Trimming left V 4 bases short and J 9 bases short, with 16 bases between. The CDR3 has 14 residues. The CDR3 DNA sequence: TGTGCCAGCAGTTCCCCCGCGCAGTCGGGCATTCAGTACTTC. Protein product: CASSSPAQSGIQYF.

This clonotype came up many times. The chain employs TRBV28 and TRBJ1-1, with 9 positions matching TRBD1. Germline trimming cut 6 bases from V and 1 base from J; bases unmatched to any gene: 9. Germline CDR1 reads MDHEN; CDR2 reads SYDVKM. The CDR3 consists of 16 residues. Here the CDR3 reads CASSQPPGQGNTEAFF. The CDR3 nucleotides are TGTGCCAGCAGCCAACCACCGGGACAGGGGAACACTGAAGCTTTCTTT.

The chain uses TRBV24-1 and TRBJ2-3; 8 nucleotides align to TRBD2. The CDR3 has 16 amino acids. Germline values: CDR1 KGHDR, CDR2 SFDVKD. After removal of 4 bases from V and 2 bases from J, the junction contained 7 bases not matched to a gene. The CDR3 DNA reads TGTGCCACCAGTGAATGGGCGGGAGGCTTCACAGATACGCAGTATTTT. This translates into CATSEWAGGFTDTQYF.